The subject of this entry is one T cell receptor beta chain. Assay used: immunoSEQ multiplex PCR; TCRdb lists only in-frame clones, some missing. The profile shows about 350,000 clones, approximately 90% of them singletons. CDR3 length equals 16 residues. The germline V gene encodes CDR1 SGHDT and CDR2 YYEEEE. V lost 4 bases, J lost 3 bases, and 9 bases stayed unmatched. The entry originates in a study of blood T cell repertoires in COVID-19. V usage is TRBV5-6 and J usage is TRBJ2-2; 7 nucleotides align to TRBD1. Sequenced input: peripheral blood. The TCR originated in an older woman with COVID-19, enrolled during active disease. CDR3 sequence reads: CASSGWTGQYTGELFF. The CDR3 DNA sequence: TGTGCCAGCAGCGGATGGACAGGACAATACACCGGGGAGCTGTTTTTT.